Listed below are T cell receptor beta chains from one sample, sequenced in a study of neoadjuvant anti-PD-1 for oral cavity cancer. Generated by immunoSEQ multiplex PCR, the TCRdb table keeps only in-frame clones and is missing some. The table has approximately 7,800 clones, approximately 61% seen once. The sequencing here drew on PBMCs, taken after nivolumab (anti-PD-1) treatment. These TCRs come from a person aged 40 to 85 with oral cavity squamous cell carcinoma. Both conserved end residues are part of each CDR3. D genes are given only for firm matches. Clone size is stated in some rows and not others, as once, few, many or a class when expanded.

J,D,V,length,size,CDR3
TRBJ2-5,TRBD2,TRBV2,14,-,CASKLAGSQETQYF
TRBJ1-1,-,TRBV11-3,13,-,CASSFRADTEAFF
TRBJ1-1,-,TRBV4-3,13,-,CASSQDTRLEAFF
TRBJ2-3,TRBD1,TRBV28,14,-,CASKPTGGADTQYF
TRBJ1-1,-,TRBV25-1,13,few,CASSVGGNTEAFF
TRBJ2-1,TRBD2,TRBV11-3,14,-,CASSPLLAGGPQFF
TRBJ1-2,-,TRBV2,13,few,CASRRRGAYGYTF
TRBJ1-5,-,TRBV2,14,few,CASSPGTSNQPQHF
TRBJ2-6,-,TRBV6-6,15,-,CASRRDNSGANVLTF
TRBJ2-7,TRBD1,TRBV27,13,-,CASSGTGGLEQYF
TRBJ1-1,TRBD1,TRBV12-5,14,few,CASGLATGDLEAFF
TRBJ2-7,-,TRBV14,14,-,CASSQDHAVGEQYF
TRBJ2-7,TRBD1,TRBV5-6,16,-,CASSLARTGGVYEQYF
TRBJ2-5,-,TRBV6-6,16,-,CASSPREVGERGTQYF
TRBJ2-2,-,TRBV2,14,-,CASSGTERTGELFF
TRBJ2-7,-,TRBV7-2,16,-,CASSLLSSGAGYEQYF
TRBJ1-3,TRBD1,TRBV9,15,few,CASSVGQGYGNTIYF
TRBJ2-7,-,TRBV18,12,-,CASSPAGYEQYF
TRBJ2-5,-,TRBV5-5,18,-,CASSLRVRSGNLQETQYF
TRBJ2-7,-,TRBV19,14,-,CASSTMTGSYEQYF
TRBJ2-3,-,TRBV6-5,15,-,CASSYAGKGTDTQYF
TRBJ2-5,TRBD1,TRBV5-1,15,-,CASSPENRGGETQYF
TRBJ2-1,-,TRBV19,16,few,CATKGGATASYNEQFF
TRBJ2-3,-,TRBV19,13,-,CASSIGRTDTQYF
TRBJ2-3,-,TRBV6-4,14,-,CASSDSEGTDTQYF
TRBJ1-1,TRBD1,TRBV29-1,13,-,CSGMGQMNTEAFF
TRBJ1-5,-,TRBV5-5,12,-,CASSLDGQPQHF
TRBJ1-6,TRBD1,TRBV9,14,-,CASSGDRGNSPLHF
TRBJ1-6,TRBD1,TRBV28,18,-,CASSFMGQGANLNSPLHF
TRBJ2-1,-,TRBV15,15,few,CATSRGLSSYNEQFF